Each of the 28 T cell receptor beta chains below was sequenced from the same sample in a study of Graves' ophthalmopathy and Graves' hyperthyroidism (dated by TCRdb to the late 2010s). Sequencer: Illumina HiSeq 2000. TCR beta CDR3 regions were amplified from RNA transcripts for repertoire sequencing. A first-round RT-PCR used HTBI primers with the Qiagen OneStep RT-PCR kit, followed by a second-round multiplex PCR, size selection and purification. TCRdb's own reprocessing of the public reads used fastp at Q25 and MiXCR and kept productive beta chains. Each CDR3 protein appears once, grouped with its most common genes and DNA. This sample is represented by about 740,000 distinct CDR3 sequences; 40% of them were singletons. The top ten constitute approximately 43% of the sample. Sequencing input: peripheral blood. The source of these receptors is an adult man with Graves' ophthalmopathy.

This clonotype was recorded at least ten times. The rearrangement links TRBV7-2 to TRBJ1-1, with 7 bases fitting TRBD1. CDR3 length: 14 amino acids. Germline V gene sequence: CDR1 SGHTA, CDR2 FQGNSA. The J segment lost 4 bases and the V segment lost 4 bases, leaving 6 bases of the junction unmatched. The CDR3 is CASSSRDRGTEAFF. The DNA of the CDR3 is TGTGCCAGCAGCTCTCGGGACAGAGGCACTGAAGCTTTCTTT.

The V call is TRBV29-1, the J call TRBJ1-4, with 9 bases that match TRBD1. There are 13 residues in the CDR3. Trimming removed 6 bases from V and 7 bases from J; junction bases left unmatched: 6. Germline CDR1 SQVTM, CDR2 ANQGSEA. CDR3 loop: CSVTKGQGEKLFF. The DNA for the CDR3 is TGCAGCGTCACTAAGGGACAGGGTGAAAAACTGTTTTTT.

The chain recombines TRBV20-1 with TRBJ1-1, with D possibly matching TRBD1 (5 bases). The CDR3 is 13 amino acids. Germline assignment: CDR1 DFQATT and CDR2 SNEGSKA (reference sequence). V was pared by 6 bases and J by 2 bases, with 13 bases between. In DNA, the CDR3 is TGCAGTGCCGCGACAGATGGCAACACTGAAGCTTTCTTT. Protein sequence: CSAATDGNTEAFF.

This clonotype was observed many times. The gene calls are TRBV7-2 and TRBJ1-6; D is undetermined. CDR3 length: 15 residues. Trimming stripped 1 base from V and 5 bases from J, with 9 bases between. Germline CDR1 SGHTA, CDR2 FQGNSA. CDR3 in amino acids: CASSLGRANNSPLHF. The CDR3 region has the DNA TGTGCCAGCAGCTTAGGGCGGGCAAATAATTCACCCCTCCACTTT.

The sample holds many counts of this clonotype. The chain joins TRBV19 to TRBJ2-7; TRBD1 matches 7 bases. The ends lost 3 bases at V and 4 bases at J; junction bases unmatched: 6. The germline CDR1 and CDR2 sequences are LNHDA and SQIVND (reference sequence). This CDR3 has 14 residues. For the CDR3, the DNA is TGTGCCAGTAGTATCGAGACAGGGCCTTACGAGCAGTACTTC. Translation: CASSIETGPYEQYF.

This clonotype was counted between two and nine times. The chain has TRBV20-1 and TRBJ1-2, with D unresolved. The germline V gene has CDR1 DFQATT and CDR2 SNEGSKA (reference sequence). This CDR3 is 15 amino acids long. Trimming took 0 bases from V and 5 from J, leaving 16 bases between them. The DNA of the CDR3 is TGCAGTGCTAGAGATTTAAGAGGGTCCGAGTATGGCTACACCTTC. Amino acid sequence: CSARDLRGSEYGYTF.

The chain has TRBV29-1 and TRBJ2-2; D not resolved. This CDR3 has 14 amino acids. V was shortened by 2 bases and J by 0 bases, with 7 bases between the two germline ends. Germline loops: CDR1 SQVTM, CDR2 ANQGSEA. CDR3 loop: CSVEKEANTGELFF. The CDR3 nucleotides read TGCAGCGTTGAAAAGGAAGCGAACACCGGGGAGCTGTTTTTT.

The genes are TRBV5-1 and TRBJ2-2, with D tentatively TRBD1 or TRBD2 (5 bases each). Trimming left V 1 base short and J 4 bases short, with 14 bases between. Germline CDR1 reads SGHRS; CDR2 reads YFSETQ. The CDR3 contains 16 residues. The CDR3, as DNA: TGCGCCAGCAGCTTGTCAGACGGGGCGGTCACCGGGGAGCTGTTTTTT. It yields the protein CASSLSDGAVTGELFF.

The V gene is TRBV7-9, the J gene TRBJ2-7, with TRBD1 matching over 8 bases. Germline V lookup: CDR1 SEHNR, CDR2 FQNEAQ (reference sequence). This CDR3 spans 14 amino acids. V trimming: 5 bases; J trimming: 3 bases; junction bases outside the gene matches: 6. The DNA for the CDR3 is TGTGCCAGCAGCCACGGACAGGGAGGCTACGAGCAGTACTTC. Protein: CASSHGQGGYEQYF.

The chain couples TRBV25-1 to TRBJ2-2; 9 bases line up with TRBD2. With 5 bases clipped from V and 6 bases from J, the junction kept 4 bases outside the gene matches. The CDR3 is made up of 14 amino acids. The germline gives CDR1 MGHDK, CDR2 SYGVNS. The CDR3: CASSPRLAAGELFF. In DNA form, the CDR3 reads TGTGCCAGCAGTCCTCGACTAGCGGCCGGGGAGCTGTTTTTT.

This clonotype has just a few counts. The rearrangement links TRBV29-1 to TRBJ2-7; 14 nucleotides match TRBD2. The CDR3 runs to 16 residues. The germline V gene has CDR1 SQVTM and CDR2 ANQGSEA. This CDR3 reads CSARDSGTSGSGEQYF. As DNA, the CDR3 is TGCAGTGCTAGGGACTCCGGGACTAGCGGGAGTGGCGAGCAGTACTTC.

This clonotype has just one count. This CDR3 fails to terminate in the conserved phenylalanine or tryptophan, so it likely reflects a read error. The chain links TRBV4-3 to TRBJ2-7; tentatively, D is TRBD2 (6 bases). V was shortened by 1 base and J by 3 bases, with 13 bases between the two germline ends. CDR1 LGHNA and CDR2 YSLEER come from the germline V gene. The CDR3 covers 15 residues. In nucleotides, the CDR3 is TGCGCCAGCAGCCAAGGGAGGGGATCGGGCTACGAGCAGTACTGC. Its translation is CASSQGRGSGYEQYC.

The chain recombines TRBV25-1 with TRBJ1-1; 7 bases agree with TRBD1. CDR1 MGHDK and CDR2 SYGVNS come from the germline V gene. V trimming: 5 bases; J trimming: 1 base; junction bases outside the gene matches: 7. The CDR3 length is 15 residues. CDR3 residues: CASSYVGDRNTEAFF. In DNA, the CDR3 is TGTGCCAGCAGTTATGTTGGGGACAGGAACACTGAAGCTTTCTTT.

This clonotype was recorded a few times. The chain recombines TRBV12-3 or TRBV12-4 with TRBJ2-5; 14 positions agree with TRBD2. This CDR3 comprises 16 residues. The V segment lost 5 bases and the J segment 2 bases; nucleotides outside the gene matches: 4. The CDR3 loop is CASSARLAGGQETQYF. The CDR3 coding sequence is TGTGCCAGCAGTGCCAGACTAGCGGGAGGGCAAGAGACCCAGTACTTC.

The chain combines TRBV12-3 or TRBV12-4 with TRBJ1-2; 10 nucleotides match TRBD1. The CDR3 is made up of 16 amino acids. Unmatched junction bases numbered 11, after V lost 6 bases and J lost 4 bases. DNA for the CDR3: TGTGCCAGCAGCCCTGACAGGGGGCGGGCCCCCTATGGCTACACCTTC. Residues: CASSPDRGRAPYGYTF.

The rearrangement joins TRBV11-2 to TRBJ1-6, with D tentatively TRBD1 (5 bases). Germline loops: CDR1 SGHAT, CDR2 FQNNGV. CDR3 length: 14 amino acids. Trimming pared 5 bases from V and 9 bases from J, leaving 14 bases between. The CDR3 sequence: CASSPGPIISPLHF. The CDR3 coding sequence is TGTGCCAGCAGCCCGGGACCGATTATTTCACCCCTCCACTTT.

The V and J genes are TRBV14 and TRBJ1-4, with 7 bases matching TRBD1. V lost 6 bases, J lost 6 bases, and 19 bases stayed unmatched. CDR1 is SGHDN, CDR2 FVKESK, per germline. The CDR3 is 18 amino acids. CDR3 region: CASSFRFQRGRGYEKLFF. The CDR3, as DNA: TGTGCCAGCAGTTTCCGTTTCCAAAGGGGCAGGGGGTATGAAAAACTGTTTTTT.

This clonotype has more than one count but fewer than ten. The rearrangement links TRBV2 to TRBJ1-2; 7 bases line up with TRBD1. The germline V gene has CDR1 SNHLY and CDR2 FYNNEI. The CDR3 contains 16 residues. J was trimmed by 8 bases and V by 5 bases; bases with no gene match: 17. The CDR3 spells CASSYSRLRQGGGYTF. For the CDR3, the DNA is TGTGCCAGCAGTTACTCCCGATTGCGTCAGGGGGGAGGCTACACCTTC.

The rearrangement joins TRBV7-9 to TRBJ2-7; 8 nucleotides line up with TRBD2. CDR1 is SEHNR and CDR2 is FQNEAQ in the germline V gene (reference sequence). J gave up 7 bases and V 2 bases, and 10 bases lay outside the gene matches. The CDR3 is 15 residues long. CDR3 coding DNA: TGTGCCAGCAGCTTAATGGCGGGAGGATTGGGGGAGCAGTACTTC. This sequence encodes CASSLMAGGLGEQYF.

This clonotype was detected ten times or more. V and J are TRBV9 and TRBJ1-1, with D uncertain. CDR1 and CDR2 from the germline V gene are SGDLS and YYNGEE. This CDR3 comprises 14 residues. The ends were cut back, 3 bases at V and 3 bases at J, with 12 bases in the middle. CDR3 sequence reads: CASSAVLGYTEAFF. The CDR3 DNA reads TGTGCCAGCAGCGCGGTGTTAGGGTACACTGAAGCTTTCTTT.

The chain couples TRBV29-1 to TRBJ2-3, with D perhaps matching TRBD1 (6 bases). Germline lookup yields CDR1 SQVTM and CDR2 ANQGSEA. The CDR3 loop spans 13 amino acids. Trimming removed 8 bases from V and 2 bases from J, with 14 bases in between. In DNA, the CDR3 is TGCAGCTTGAAGGGGGACCACACAGATACGCAGTATTTT. Amino acid sequence: CSLKGDHTDTQYF.

Turning to this clonotype: Relative to the germline gene, one junction end is altered; a read error may explain this. The chain is built from TRBV10-2 and TRBJ1-5; D gene ambiguous. The CDR3 runs to 15 residues. Germline assignment: CDR1 WSHSY and CDR2 SAAADI. The CDR3 bases are TGTGCCAGCAGTTCCGATCAGGAGCTACAAGAGACCCAGCATTTT. The encoded protein is CASSSDQELQETQHF.

This clonotype has just a few counts. The V gene is TRBV7-9, the J gene TRBJ1-6, with a weak D call TRBD1 (6 bases). The V and J ends lost 3 bases and 7 bases respectively, with 22 bases between them. Germline V gene lookup returns CDR1 SEHNR and CDR2 FQNEAQ (reference sequence). This CDR3 has 18 residues. CDR3 nucleotides: TGTGCCAGCAGCTTTCCCATCAGGGGCATCATAGGAAATTCACCCCTCCACTTT. It codes for CASSFPIRGIIGNSPLHF.

As regards this clonotype: A read error may produce the germline difference seen at one junction end. This chain joins TRBV6-1 and TRBJ2-2; weak D call: TRBD2 (5 bases). The CDR3 spans 12 residues. In germline, CDR1 is MNHNS, CDR2 SASEGT. This CDR3 is CAAPLNTGELSF. As DNA, the CDR3 is TGTGCCGCCCCTTTGAACACCGGGGAGCTGTCTTTT.

The chain combines TRBV7-9 with TRBJ2-7; 8 bases agree with TRBD1. Germline V gene lookup returns CDR1 SEHNR and CDR2 FQNEAQ (reference sequence). This CDR3 contains 16 residues. V gave up 7 bases and J gave up 3 bases; unmatched junction bases: 14. CDR3 region: CASNDVGTGPNYEQYF. In nucleotides, the CDR3 is TGTGCCAGCAACGATGTCGGGACAGGACCCAACTACGAGCAGTACTTC.

This clonotype appeared many times. The chain couples TRBV29-1 to TRBJ1-1; D call uncertain. Germline V gene data show CDR1 as SQVTM and CDR2 as ANQGSEA. V was clipped by 4 bases and J by 4 bases, with 10 bases between them. CDR3 length equals 12 residues. The CDR3 nucleotides read TGCAGCGTTGTGGTGTCGTTCACTGAAGCTTTCTTT. This encodes CSVVVSFTEAFF.

A note on this clonotype: One end of the junction is discordant with germline, which a read error may explain. The DNA for the CDR3 is TGTGCCAGCCGCGTAGGTCCTAGGGTAGAGACCCAGTACTTC. Translation: CASRVGPRVETQYF. The rearrangement uses TRBV9 and TRBJ2-5; D not certain. The CDR3 loop spans 14 amino acids. From germline, CDR1 is SGDLS and CDR2 YYNGEE.

Only a few counts were recorded for this clonotype. The chain combines TRBV28 with TRBJ1-5; no clear D. Trimming removed 3 bases at V and 11 bases at J, with 14 bases between. The CDR3 sequence is 13 residues long. Germline assignment: CDR1 MDHEN and CDR2 SYDVKM. The CDR3 DNA is TGTGCCAGCAGTTTGTCACGGAATCGAGCCCAGCATTTT. Amino acids: CASSLSRNRAQHF.